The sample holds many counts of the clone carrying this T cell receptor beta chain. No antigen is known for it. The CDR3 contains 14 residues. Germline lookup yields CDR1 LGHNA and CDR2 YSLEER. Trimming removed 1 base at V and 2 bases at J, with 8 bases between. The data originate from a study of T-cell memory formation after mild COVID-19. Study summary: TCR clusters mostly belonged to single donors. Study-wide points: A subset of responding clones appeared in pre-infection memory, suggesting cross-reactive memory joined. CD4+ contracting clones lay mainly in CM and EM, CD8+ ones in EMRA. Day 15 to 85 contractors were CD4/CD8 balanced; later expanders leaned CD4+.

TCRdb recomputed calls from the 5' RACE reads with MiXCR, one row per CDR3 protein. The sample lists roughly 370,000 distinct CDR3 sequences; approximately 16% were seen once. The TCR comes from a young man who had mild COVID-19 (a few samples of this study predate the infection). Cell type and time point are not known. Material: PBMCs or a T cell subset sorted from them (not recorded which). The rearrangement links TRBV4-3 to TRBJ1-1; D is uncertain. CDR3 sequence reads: CASSQGLGNTEAFF. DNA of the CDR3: TGCGCCAGCAGCCAAGGACTGGGAAACACTGAAGCTTTCTTT.